Here is one T cell receptor (beta chain) with its context. Antigen unknown. CDR3 length equals 14 residues. The junction had 7 bases not matched to a gene; V was cut back by 7 bases and J by 7 bases. Germline V gives CDR1 MNHNY, CDR2 SVGAGI (reference sequence). The data were obtained in a study of cytomegalovirus exposure and HLA in healthy donors. Overall study results and limits: The authors later found HLA-associated TCR beta chains more clonally expanded than equally common others. Later analysis suggested links between common viral pathogens and several top significant clusters. It was confirmed in vitro that three of the CMV-associated chains were specific for CMV antigens.

It was with 60 Vbeta and 13 Jbeta primers that the PCR ran. Assay used: immunoSEQ multiplex PCR; TCRdb lists only in-frame clones, some missing. Of roughly 100,000 clones listed, 60% to 80% are singletons. J is TRBJ1-4 and V is TRBV6-6, with 9 bases matching TRBD1. The receptor comes from a man aged 45-65 years in good health and CMV-seropositive. The sequencing input was PBMCs. The CDR3 DNA follows: TGTGCCAGCAAACCGGGACAGGGATTTGAAAAACTGTTTTTT. Translating gives CASKPGQGFEKLFF.